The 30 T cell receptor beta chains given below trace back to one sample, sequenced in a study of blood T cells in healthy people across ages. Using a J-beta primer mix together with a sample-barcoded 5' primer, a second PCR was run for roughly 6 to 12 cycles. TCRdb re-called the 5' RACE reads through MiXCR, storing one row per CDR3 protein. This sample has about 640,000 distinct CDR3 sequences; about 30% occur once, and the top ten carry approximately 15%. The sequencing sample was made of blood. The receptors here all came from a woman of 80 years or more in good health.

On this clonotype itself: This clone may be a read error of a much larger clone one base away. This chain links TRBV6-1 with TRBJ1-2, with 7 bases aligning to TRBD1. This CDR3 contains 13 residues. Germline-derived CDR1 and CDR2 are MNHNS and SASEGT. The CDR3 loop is CTSSANRGGGYTF. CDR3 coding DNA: TGTACCAGCAGTGCGAACAGGGGCGGTGGCTACACCTTC.

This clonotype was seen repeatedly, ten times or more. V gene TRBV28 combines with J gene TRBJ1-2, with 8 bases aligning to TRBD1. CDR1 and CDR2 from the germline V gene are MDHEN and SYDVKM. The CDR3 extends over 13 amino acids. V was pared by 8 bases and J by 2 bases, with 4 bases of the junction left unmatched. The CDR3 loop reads CASGAGGNYGYTF. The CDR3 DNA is TGTGCCAGCGGCGCAGGGGGCAACTATGGCTACACCTTC.

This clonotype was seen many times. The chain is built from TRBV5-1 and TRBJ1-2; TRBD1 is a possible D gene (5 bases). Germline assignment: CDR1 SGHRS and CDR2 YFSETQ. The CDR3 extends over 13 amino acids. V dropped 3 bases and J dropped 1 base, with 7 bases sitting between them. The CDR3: CASSSGGNYGYTF. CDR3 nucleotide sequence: TGCGCCAGCAGCTCCGGGGGTAACTATGGCTACACCTTC.

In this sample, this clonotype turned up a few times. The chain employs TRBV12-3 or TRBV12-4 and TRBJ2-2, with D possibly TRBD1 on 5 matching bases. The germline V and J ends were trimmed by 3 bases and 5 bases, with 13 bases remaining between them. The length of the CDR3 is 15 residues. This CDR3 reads CASSLGRSITGELFF. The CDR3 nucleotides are TGTGCCAGCAGTTTGGGGCGTTCCATAACCGGGGAGCTGTTTTTT.

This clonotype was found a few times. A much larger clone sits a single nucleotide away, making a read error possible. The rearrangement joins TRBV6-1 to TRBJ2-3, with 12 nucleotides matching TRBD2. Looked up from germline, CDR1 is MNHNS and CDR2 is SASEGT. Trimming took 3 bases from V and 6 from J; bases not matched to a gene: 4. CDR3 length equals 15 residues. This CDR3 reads CASSETSGSWDTQYF. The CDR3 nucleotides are TGTGCCAGCAGTGAGACTAGCGGGAGTTGGGATACGCAGTATTTT.

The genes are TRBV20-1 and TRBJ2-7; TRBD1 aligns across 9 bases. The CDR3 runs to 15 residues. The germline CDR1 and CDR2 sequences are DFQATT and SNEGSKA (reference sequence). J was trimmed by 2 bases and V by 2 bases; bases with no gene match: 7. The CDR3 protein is CSARKGDRAAYEQYF. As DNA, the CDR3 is TGCAGTGCTAGAAAAGGGGACAGGGCAGCCTACGAGCAGTACTTC.

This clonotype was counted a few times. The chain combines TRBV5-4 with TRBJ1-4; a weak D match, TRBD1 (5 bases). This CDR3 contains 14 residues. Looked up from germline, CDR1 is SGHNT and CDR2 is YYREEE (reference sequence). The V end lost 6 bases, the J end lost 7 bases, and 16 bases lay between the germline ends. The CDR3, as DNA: TGTGCCAGCACCAGGGCGGGGGGGAGTGAAAAACTGTTTTTT. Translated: CASTRAGGSEKLFF.

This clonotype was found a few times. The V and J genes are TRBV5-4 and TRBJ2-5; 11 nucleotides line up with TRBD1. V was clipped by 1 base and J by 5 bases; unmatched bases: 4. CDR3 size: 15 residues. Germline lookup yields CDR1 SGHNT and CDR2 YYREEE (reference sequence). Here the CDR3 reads CASSLPRTGGETQYF. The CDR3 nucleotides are TGTGCCAGCAGCTTGCCTAGGACAGGGGGCGAGACCCAGTACTTC.

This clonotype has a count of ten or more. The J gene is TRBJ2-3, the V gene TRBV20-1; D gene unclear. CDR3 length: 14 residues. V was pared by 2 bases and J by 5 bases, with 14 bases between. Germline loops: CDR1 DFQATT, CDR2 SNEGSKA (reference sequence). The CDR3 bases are TGCAGTGCTAGACCCCCCGGGTTTGGAGATACGCAGTATTTT. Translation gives CSARPPGFGDTQYF.

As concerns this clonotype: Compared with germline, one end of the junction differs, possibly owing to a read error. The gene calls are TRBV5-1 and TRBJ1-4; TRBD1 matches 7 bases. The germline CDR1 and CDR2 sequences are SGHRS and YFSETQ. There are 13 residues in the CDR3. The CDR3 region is CASSVNRGEKRFF. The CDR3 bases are TGCGCCAGCAGCGTCAACAGGGGTGAAAAACGGTTTTTT.

CDR3 sequence: CASSSQQGLNTEAFF. DNA for the CDR3: TGTGCCAGCAGCTCCCAACAGGGTTTAAACACTGAAGCTTTCTTT. The chain links TRBV7-9 to TRBJ1-1; D perhaps matches TRBD1 (6 bases). Germline V gene sequence: CDR1 SEHNR, CDR2 FQNEAQ (reference sequence). Trimming took off 4 bases at V and 2 bases at J, with 14 bases between the two ends. CDR3 length: 15 residues.

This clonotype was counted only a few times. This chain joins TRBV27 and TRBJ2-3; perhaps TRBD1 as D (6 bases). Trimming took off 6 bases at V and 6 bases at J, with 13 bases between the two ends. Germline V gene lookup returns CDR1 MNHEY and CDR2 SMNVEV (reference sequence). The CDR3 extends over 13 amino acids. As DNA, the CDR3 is TGTGCCAGCAGCCAAGACAGGATGGATACGCAGTATTTT. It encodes CASSQDRMDTQYF.

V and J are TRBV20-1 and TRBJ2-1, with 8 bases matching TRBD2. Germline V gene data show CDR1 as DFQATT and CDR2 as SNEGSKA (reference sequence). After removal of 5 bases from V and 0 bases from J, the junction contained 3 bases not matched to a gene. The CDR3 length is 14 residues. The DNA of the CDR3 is TGCAGTGCTTGGAGCGGGGGCTCCTACAATGAGCAGTTCTTC. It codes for CSAWSGGSYNEQFF.

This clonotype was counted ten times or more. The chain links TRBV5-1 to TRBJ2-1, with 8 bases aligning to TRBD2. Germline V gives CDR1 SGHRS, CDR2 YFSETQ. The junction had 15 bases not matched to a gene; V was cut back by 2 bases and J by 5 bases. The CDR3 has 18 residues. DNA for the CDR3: TGCGCCAGCAGCTTCAGCGGCGGGGGGCCCGGGGTCGACAATGAGCAGTTCTTC. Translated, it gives CASSFSGGGPGVDNEQFF.

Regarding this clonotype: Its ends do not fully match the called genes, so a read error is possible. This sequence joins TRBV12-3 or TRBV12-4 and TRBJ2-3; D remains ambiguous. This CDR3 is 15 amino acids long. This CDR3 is CASSFSRARADAQYF. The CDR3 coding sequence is TGTGCCAGCAGTTTTTCCAGAGCGAGAGCAGATGCGCAGTATTTT.

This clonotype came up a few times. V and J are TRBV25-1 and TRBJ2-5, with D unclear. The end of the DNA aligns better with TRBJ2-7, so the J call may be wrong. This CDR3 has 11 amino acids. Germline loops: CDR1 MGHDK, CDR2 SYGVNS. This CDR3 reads CASSGIFEQYF. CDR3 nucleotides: TGTGCCAGCAGTGGAATATTCGAGCAGTACTTC.

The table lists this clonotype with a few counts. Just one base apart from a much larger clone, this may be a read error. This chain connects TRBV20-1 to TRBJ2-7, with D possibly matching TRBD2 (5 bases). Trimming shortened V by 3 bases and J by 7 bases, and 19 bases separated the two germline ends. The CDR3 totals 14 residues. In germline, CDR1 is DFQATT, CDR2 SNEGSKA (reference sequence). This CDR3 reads CSARPPRAYNEQYF. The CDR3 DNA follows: TGCAGTGCTAGGCCCCCGCGGGCCTACAATGAGCAGTACTTC.

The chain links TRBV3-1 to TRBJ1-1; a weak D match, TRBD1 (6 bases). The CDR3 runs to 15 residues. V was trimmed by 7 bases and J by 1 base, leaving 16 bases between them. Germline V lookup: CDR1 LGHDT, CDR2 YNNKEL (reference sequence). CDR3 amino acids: CASTPKGGANTEAFF. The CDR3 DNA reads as TGTGCCAGCACCCCAAAGGGGGGAGCGAACACTGAAGCTTTCTTT.

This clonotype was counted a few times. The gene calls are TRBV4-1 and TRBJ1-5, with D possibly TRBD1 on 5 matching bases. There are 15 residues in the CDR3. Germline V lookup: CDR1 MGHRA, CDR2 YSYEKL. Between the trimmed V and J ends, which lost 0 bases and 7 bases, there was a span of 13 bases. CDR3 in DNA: TGCGCCAGCAGCCAAGAGGACCTCGGGGGACAGCCCCAGCATTTT. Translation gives CASSQEDLGGQPQHF.

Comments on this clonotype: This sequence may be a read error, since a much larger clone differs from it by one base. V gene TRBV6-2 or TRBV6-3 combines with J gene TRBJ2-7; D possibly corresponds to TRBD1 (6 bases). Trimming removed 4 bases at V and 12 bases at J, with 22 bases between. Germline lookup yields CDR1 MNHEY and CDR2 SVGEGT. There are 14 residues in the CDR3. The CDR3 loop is CASSFGTRQETRYF. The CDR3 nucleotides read TGTGCCAGCAGTTTCGGGACACGTCAAGAGACCCGGTACTTC.

CDR3 region: CASSPPGPRGGELFF. CDR3 DNA sequence: TGTGCCAGTAGCCCGCCGGGACCACGGGGCGGGGAGCTGTTTTTT. The chain joins TRBV11-3 to TRBJ2-2; either TRBD1 or TRBD2 may fit D (5 bases each). Germline values: CDR1 SGHNT, CDR2 YENEEA. V lost 9 bases and J lost 7, with 21 bases in between. CDR3 length: 15 amino acids.

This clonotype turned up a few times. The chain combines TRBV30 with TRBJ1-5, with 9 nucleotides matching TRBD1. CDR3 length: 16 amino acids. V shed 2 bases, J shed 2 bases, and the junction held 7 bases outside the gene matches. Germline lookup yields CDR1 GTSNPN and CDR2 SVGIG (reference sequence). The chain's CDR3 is CAWSLLGQGGNQPQHF. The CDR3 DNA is TGTGCCTGGAGTTTATTGGGACAGGGAGGCAATCAGCCCCAGCATTTT.

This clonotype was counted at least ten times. The CDR3 region has the DNA TGCGCCAGCAGCCAAGGCGGGACAAGTCCTGAAGCTTTCTTT. This translates into CASSQGGTSPEAFF. J is TRBJ1-1 and V is TRBV4-3, with a possible D match to TRBD1 (6 bases). Deletions cut 1 base from V and 6 bases from J, with 12 bases between. Germline CDR1 reads LGHNA; CDR2 reads YSLEER. The CDR3 has 14 residues.

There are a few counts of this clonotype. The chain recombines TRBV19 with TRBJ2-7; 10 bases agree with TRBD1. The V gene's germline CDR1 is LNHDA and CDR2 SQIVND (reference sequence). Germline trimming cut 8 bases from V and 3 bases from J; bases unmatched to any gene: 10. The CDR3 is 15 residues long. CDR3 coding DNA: TGTGCCAGTCGATCGACCGGGACAGGGGACTACGAGCAGTACTTC. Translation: CASRSTGTGDYEQYF.

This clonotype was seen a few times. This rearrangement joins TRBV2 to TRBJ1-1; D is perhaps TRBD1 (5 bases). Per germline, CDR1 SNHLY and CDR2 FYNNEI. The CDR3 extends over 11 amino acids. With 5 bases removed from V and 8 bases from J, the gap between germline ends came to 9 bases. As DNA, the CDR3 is TGTGCCAGCAGTAGAAGGACAGAAGCTTTCTTT. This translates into CASSRRTEAFF.

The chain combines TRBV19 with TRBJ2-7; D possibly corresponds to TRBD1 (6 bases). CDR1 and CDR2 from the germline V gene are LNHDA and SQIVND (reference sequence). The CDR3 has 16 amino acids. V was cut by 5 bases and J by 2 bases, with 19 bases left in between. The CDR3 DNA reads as TGTGCCAGTAGTTTCGACGGGACAAGAGGAACCTACGAGCAGTACTTC. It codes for CASSFDGTRGTYEQYF.

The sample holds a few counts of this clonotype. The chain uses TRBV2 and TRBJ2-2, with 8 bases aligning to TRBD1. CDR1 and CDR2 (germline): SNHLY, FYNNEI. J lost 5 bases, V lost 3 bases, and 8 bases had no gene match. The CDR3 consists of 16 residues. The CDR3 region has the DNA TGTGCCAGCAGTGAGTTCCGGACAGGGCGAACCGGGGAGCTGTTTTTT. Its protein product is CASSEFRTGRTGELFF.

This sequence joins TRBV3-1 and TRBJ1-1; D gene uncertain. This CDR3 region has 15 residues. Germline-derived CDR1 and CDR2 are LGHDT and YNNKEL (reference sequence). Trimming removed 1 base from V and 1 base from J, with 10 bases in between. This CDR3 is CASSQVPIQNTEAFF. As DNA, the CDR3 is TGTGCCAGCAGCCAAGTGCCGATCCAGAACACTGAAGCTTTCTTT. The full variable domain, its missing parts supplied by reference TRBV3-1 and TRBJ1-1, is DTAVSQTPKYLVTQMGNDKSIKCEQNLGHDTMYWYKQDSKKFLKIMFSYNNKELIINETVPNRFSPKSPDKAHLNLHINSLELGDSAVYFCASSQVPIQNTEAFFGQGTRLTVV.

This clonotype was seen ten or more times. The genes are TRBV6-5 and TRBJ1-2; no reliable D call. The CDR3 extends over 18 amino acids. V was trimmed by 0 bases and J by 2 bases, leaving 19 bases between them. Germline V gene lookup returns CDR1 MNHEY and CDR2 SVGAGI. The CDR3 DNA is TGTGCCAGCAGTTACTCCTTCTCGAGAACGACAAGGAACTATGGCTACACCTTC. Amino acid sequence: CASSYSFSRTTRNYGYTF.

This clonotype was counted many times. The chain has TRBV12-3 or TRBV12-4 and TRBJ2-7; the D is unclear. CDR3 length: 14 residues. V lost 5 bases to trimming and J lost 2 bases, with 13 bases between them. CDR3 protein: CASSTRTRPYEQYF. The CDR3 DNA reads TGTGCCAGCAGTACCCGGACGAGACCCTACGAGCAGTACTTC.